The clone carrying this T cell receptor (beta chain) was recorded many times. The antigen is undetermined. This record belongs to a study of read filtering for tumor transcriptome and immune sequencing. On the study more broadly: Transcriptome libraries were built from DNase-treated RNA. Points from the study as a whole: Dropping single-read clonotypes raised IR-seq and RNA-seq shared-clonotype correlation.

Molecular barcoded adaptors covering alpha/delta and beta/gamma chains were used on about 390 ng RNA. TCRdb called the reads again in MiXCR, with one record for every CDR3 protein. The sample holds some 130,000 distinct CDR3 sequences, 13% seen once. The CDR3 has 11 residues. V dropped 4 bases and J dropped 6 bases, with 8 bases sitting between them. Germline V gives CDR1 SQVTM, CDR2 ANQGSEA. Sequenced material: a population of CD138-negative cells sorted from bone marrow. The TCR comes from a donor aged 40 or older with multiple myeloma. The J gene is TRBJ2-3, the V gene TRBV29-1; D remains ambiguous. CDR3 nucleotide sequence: TGCAGCGTTGCACCCCTCGATACGCAGTATTTT. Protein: CSVAPLDTQYF.